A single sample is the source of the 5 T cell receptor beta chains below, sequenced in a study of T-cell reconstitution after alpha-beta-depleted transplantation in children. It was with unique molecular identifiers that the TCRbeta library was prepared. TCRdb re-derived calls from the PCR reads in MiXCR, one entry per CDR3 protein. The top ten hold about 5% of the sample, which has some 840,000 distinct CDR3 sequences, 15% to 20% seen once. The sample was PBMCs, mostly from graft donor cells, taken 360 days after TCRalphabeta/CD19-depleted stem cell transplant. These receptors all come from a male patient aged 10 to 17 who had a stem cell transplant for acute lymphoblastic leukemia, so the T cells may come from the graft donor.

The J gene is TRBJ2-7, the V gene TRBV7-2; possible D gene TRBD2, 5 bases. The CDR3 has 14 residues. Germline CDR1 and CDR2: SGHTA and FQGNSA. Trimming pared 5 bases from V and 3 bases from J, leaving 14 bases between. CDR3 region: CASSTYGDFYEQYF. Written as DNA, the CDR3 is TGTGCCAGCAGCACCTACGGGGATTTCTACGAGCAGTACTTC.

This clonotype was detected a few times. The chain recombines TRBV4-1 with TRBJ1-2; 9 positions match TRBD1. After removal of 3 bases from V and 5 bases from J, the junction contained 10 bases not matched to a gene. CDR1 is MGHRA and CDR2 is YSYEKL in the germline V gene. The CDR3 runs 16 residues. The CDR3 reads CASSHQLDRGSYGYTF. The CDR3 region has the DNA TGCGCCAGCAGCCATCAACTTGACAGGGGGTCATATGGCTACACCTTC.

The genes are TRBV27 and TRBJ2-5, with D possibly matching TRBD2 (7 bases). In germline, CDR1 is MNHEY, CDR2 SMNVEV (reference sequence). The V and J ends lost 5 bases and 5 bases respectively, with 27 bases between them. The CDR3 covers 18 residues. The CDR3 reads CASSPYGGGEGEGETQYF. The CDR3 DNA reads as TGTGCCAGCAGTCCCTACGGAGGGGGGGAGGGGGAGGGGGAGACCCAGTACTTC.

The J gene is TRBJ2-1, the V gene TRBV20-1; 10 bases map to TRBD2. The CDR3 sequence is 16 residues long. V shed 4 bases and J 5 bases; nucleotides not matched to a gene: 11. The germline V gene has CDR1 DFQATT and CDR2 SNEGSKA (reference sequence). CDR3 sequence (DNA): TGCAGTGCTACCCGACTAGCGGGTGTGAGTCACAATGAGCAGTTCTTC. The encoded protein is CSATRLAGVSHNEQFF.

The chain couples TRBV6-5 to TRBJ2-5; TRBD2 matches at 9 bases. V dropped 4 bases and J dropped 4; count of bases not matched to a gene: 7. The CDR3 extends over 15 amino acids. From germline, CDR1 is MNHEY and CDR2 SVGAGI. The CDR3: CASSWGGRAAETQYF. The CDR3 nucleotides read TGTGCCAGCAGTTGGGGCGGGAGGGCAGCAGAGACCCAGTACTTC.